This T cell receptor (beta chain) appears in the sequencing data of a study of radiotherapy plus CTLA-4 blockade in lung cancer. Across the study: With approximately 33% of patients having disease control, objective responses were seen in about 18%. Whole-study findings and limits: After radiotherapy and ipilimumab, tumor-derived clones expanded in peripheral blood.

With regard to this clone: Its target is unknown.

Treatment of patients with chemo-refractory metastatic non-small-cell lung cancer consisted of focal radiation plus CTLA-4 blockade with ipilimumab. The data were produced by immunoSEQ multiplex PCR, yet TCRdb's version contains in-frame clones alone and is incomplete. Counted here are fewer than 65,000 clones, 84% occurring once; the ten biggest clones make up roughly 4.9%. The CDR3 extends over 15 amino acids. V shed 2 bases and J 5 bases; nucleotides not matched to a gene: 7. Germline CDR1 is SGHRS and CDR2 is YFSETQ. The source was peripheral blood, collected from a patient treated with radiotherapy plus ipilimumab. This clonotype was sampled from a human donor with non-small cell lung cancer whose response to radiotherapy plus ipilimumab could not be evaluated. The chain is built from TRBV5-1 and TRBJ1-1; 9 bases align to TRBD1. The DNA for the CDR3 is TGCGCCAGCAGCTTTTCTGGACAGGGGTCAACTGAAGCTTTCTTT. Translation: CASSFSGQGSTEAFF.